This TCR beta chain appears in the sequencing data of a study of T cells in Graves' hyperthyroidism and ophthalmopathy. RNA transcripts were the template for amplifying TCR beta CDR3 regions. Carried out on the TCR CDR3, a first-round RT-PCR used the HTBI primer set. TCRdb called the multiplex PCR reads again in MiXCR, with one record for every CDR3 protein. The sample contains 620,000 or so distinct CDR3 sequences, around 13% of which appear only once. This clonotype was observed at least ten times. Its antigen remains unidentified. A junction boundary mismatches the germline segment, possibly from a read error. Germline CDR1 is SGHRS and CDR2 is YFSETQ. This CDR3 spans 11 amino acids. Study-wide results and limits: Ophthalmopathy, as predicted by the model, came a median about seven months after the prediction.

This chain connects TRBV5-1 to TRBJ2-2; no reliable D call. The sequence came from a woman aged 45-60 years with Graves' ophthalmopathy. Sequenced: blood. In nucleotides, the CDR3 is TGTGCCAGCAGCTACACCGGGGAGCTGTTTTTT. Its protein is CASSYTGELFF.